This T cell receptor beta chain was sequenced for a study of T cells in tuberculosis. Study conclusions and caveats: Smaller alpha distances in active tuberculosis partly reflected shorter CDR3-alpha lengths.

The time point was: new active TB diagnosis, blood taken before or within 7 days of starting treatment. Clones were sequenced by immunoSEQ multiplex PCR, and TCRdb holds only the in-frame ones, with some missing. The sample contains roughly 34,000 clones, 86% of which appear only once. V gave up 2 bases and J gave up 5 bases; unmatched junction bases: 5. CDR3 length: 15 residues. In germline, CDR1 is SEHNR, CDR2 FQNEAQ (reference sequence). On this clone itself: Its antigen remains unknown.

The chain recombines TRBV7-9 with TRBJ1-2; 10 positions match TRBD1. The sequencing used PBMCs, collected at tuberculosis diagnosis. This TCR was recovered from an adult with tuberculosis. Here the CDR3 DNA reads TGTGCCAGCAGCTTAACGGACAGGGGGGAATATGGCTACACCTTC. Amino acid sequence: CASSLTDRGEYGYTF.